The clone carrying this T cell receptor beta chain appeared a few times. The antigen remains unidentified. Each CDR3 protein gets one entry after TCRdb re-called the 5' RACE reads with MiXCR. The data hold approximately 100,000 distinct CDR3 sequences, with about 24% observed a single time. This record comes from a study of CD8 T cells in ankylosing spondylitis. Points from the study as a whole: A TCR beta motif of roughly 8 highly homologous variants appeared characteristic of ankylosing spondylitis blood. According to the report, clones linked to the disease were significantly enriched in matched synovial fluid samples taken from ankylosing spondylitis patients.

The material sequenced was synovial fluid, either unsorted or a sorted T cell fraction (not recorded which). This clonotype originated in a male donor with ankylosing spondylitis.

The CDR3 here is CASSQPDRAPAFF. The CDR3 DNA sequence: TGTGCCAGCAGCCAACCGGACAGGGCTCCAGCTTTCTTT. The genes are TRBV3-1 and TRBJ1-1; the match to TRBD1 covers 8 bases. CDR3 length equals 13 residues. Germline V CDR1 and CDR2: LGHDT, YNNKEL (reference sequence). J gave up 10 bases and V 2 bases, and 6 bases lay outside the gene matches.